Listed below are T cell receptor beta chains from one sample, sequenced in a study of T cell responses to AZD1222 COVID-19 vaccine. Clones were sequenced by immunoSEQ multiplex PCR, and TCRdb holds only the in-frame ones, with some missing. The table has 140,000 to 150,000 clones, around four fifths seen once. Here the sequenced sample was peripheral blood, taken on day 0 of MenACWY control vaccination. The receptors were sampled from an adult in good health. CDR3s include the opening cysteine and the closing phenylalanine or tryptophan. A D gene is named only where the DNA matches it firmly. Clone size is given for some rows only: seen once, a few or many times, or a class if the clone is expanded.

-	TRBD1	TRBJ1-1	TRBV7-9	CASSWQGAVWAFF	TGTGCCAGCAGCTGGCAGGGGGCGGTATGGGCTTTCTTT
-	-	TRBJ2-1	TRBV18	CASSPLEYNEQFF	TGTGCCAGCTCACCTCTGGAATACAATGAGCAGTTCTTC
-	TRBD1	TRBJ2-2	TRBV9	CASSVRDSDTGELFF	TGTGCCAGCAGCGTAAGGGACAGTGACACCGGGGAGCTGTTTTTT
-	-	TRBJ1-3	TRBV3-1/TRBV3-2	CASSQDRSFRRNPGNTIYF	TGTGCCAGCAGCCAAGATCGGTCTTTTCGACGGAACCCTGGAAACACCATATATTTT
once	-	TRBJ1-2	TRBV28	CASRGTGKEFYGYTF	TGTGCCAGCAGGGGGACCGGAAAGGAGTTCTATGGCTACACCTTC
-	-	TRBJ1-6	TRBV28	CASSPGGQVVSPLHF	TGTGCCAGCAGTCCGGGGGGGCAAGTGGTTTCACCCCTCCACTTT
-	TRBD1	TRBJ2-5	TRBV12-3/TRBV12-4	CASSQDRGETQYF	TGTGCCAGCAGTCAAGACAGGGGGGAGACCCAGTACTTC
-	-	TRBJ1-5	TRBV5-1	CASSPTGSNQPQHF	TGCGCCAGCAGCCCGACAGGTAGCAATCAGCCCCAGCATTTT
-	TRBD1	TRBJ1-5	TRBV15	CATSRGQGARTGNQPQHF	TGTGCCACCAGCAGAGGCCAGGGGGCGAGAACGGGCAATCAGCCCCAGCATTTT
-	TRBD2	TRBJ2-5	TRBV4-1	CASSHGNPSRAGGQETQYF	TGCGCCAGCAGCCACGGAAACCCCAGCCGAGCGGGGGGTCAAGAGACCCAGTACTTC
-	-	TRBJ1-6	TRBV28	CASSSARGDNSPLHF	TGTGCCAGCAGTTCCGCCCGGGGGGATAATTCACCCCTCCACTTT
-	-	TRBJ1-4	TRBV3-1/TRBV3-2	CASSPNRGASEKLFF	TGTGCCAGCAGCCCCAACCGGGGGGCGAGTGAAAAACTGTTTTTT
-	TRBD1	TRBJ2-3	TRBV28	CASSSAGTGGTDTQYF	TGTGCCAGCAGTTCCGCCGGGACAGGGGGCACAGATACGCAGTATTTT
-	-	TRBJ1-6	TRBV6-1	CASSEYGGLYNSPLHF	TGTGCCAGCAGTGAATATGGCGGCCTCTATAATTCACCCCTCCACTTT
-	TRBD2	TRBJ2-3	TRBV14	CASSKVAGGYTDTQYF	TGTGCCAGCAGCAAAGTAGCGGGGGGCTACACAGATACGCAGTATTTT
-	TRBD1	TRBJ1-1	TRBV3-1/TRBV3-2	CASSRQGTTEAFF	TGTGCCAGCAGCCGACAGGGGACGACTGAAGCTTTCTTT
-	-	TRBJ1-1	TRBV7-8	CASSGRGNTEAFF	TGTGCCAGCAGCGGTCGGGGGAACACTGAAGCTTTCTTT
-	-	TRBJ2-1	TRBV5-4	CASSLKRIQGGDEQFF	TGTGCCAGCAGCTTAAAGAGAATTCAGGGCGGCGATGAGCAGTTCTTC
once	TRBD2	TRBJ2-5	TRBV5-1	CASLAGLETQYF	TGCGCCTCTCTAGCGGGGTTAGAGACCCAGTACTTC
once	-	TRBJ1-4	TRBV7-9	CASSQRVATNEKLFF	TGTGCCAGCAGCCAGAGGGTTGCAACTAATGAAAAACTGTTTTTT
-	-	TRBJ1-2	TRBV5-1	CASSLGQSYGYTF	TGCGCCAGCAGCTTGGGGCAGAGTTATGGCTACACCTTC
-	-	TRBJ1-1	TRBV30	CAWSVGRGTEAFF	TGTGCCTGGAGTGTTGGCAGGGGTACTGAAGCTTTCTTT
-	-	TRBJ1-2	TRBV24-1	CATRAGGRNYGYTF	TGTGCCACCAGGGCCGGAGGGCGGAACTATGGCTACACCTTC
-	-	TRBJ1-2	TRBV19	CASSIVAGGGTYLGYTF	TGTGCCAGTAGTATTGTTGCCGGAGGGGGAACCTATCTTGGCTACACCTTC
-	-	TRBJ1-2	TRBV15	CATSRDNYGYTF	TGTGCCACCAGCAGAGATAACTATGGCTACACCTTC
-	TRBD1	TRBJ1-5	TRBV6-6	CASRRGTGGRDQPQHF	TGTGCCAGCAGGCGAGGGACAGGGGGACGCGATCAGCCCCAGCATTTT
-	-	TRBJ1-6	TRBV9	CASSVGLENSPLHF	TGTGCCAGCAGCGTAGGTTTAGAGAATTCACCCCTCCACTTT
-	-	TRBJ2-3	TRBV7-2	CAGLASVWADTQYF	TGTGCCGGACTCGCTAGCGTTTGGGCAGATACGCAGTATTTT
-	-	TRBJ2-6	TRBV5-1	CASSYRTSGANVLTF	TGCGCCAGCAGCTACAGAACCTCTGGGGCCAACGTCCTGACTTTC
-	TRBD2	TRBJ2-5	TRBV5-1	CASSLTAGVETQYF	TGCGCCAGCAGCTTAACCGCGGGGGTAGAGACCCAGTACTTC
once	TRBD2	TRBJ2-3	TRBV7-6	CASSLISLAGIVDTQYF	TGTGCCAGCAGCTTAATCTCTCTAGCGGGGATAGTAGATACGCAGTATTTT
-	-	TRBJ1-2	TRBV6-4	CASSGSVGSSAGYTF	TGTGCCAGCAGTGGTTCAGTGGGGTCCTCGGCTGGCTACACCTTC
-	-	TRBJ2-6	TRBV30	CACRHQTFDVLTF	TGTGCCTGTAGACATCAGACCTTCGACGTCCTGACTTTC
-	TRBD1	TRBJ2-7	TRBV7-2	CASSLADRASYEQYF	TGTGCCAGCAGTTTGGCTGACAGGGCATCCTACGAGCAGTACTTC
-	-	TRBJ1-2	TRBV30	CAWSPGDYGYTF	TGTGCCTGGAGCCCAGGGGACTATGGCTACACCTTC
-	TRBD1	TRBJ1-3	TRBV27	CASSPTGGSGNTIYF	TGTGCCAGCAGTCCAACAGGGGGCTCCGGAAACACCATATATTTT